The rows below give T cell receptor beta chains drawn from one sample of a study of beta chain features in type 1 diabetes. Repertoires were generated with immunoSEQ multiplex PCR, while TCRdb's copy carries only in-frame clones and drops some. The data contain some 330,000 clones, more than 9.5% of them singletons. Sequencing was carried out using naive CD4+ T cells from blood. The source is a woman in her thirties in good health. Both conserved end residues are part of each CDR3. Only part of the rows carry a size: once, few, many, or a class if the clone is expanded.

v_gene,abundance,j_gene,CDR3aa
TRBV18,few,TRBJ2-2,CASSPMDRGPTGELFF
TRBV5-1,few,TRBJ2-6,CASSWNRDRGPGANVLTF
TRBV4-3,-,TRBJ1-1,CASSQTVDTEAFF
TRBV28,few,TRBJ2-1,CASSLTTDSYNEQFF
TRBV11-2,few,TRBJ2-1,CASSFGTSGNNEQFF
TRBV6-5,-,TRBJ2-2,CASSYSALSGVRELFF
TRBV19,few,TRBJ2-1,CASSIRGGRYNEQFF
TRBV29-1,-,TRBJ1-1,CSVAPMAGFTEAFF
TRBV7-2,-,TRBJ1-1,CASSYLTGGSEAFF
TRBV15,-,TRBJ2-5,CATSREVQGVRKTQYF
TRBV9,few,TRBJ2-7,CASSVSGTGGFYEQYF
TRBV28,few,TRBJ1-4,CASTGVNEKLFF
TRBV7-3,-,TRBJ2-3,CASSSWDSSSTDTQYF
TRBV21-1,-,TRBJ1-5,CASTKGESDQPQHF
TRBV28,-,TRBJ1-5,CASSFQGAVQPQHF
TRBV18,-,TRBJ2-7,CASSATSGVANSYEQYF
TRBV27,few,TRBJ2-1,CASRSLAGGYRGNEQFF
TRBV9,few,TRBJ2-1,CASSVQGASYNEQFF
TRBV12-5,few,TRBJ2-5,CASGLEGGETQYF
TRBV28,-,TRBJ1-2,CASSAAGGNGYTF
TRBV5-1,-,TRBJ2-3,CASSLVAGETDTQYF
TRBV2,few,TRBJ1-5,CASRDSNQPQHF
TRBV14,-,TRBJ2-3,CASSQDWSPGTDTQYF
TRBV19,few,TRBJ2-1,CASAGQTVYNEQFF
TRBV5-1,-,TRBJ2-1,CASSLGQGPYNEQFF
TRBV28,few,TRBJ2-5,CASSRPPGETQYF
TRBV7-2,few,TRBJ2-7,CASSRTATGAEYEQYF
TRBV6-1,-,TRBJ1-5,CASSGTGLNF
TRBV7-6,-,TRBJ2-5,CAEIIGRRPRETQYF
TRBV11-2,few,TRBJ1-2,CASSLERLGQTHASNYGYTF
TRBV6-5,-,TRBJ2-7,CASSYSTSASSYEQYF